This T cell receptor (beta chain) emerged from a study of CD4+ T cells in melanoma. Repertoires were generated with immunoSEQ multiplex PCR, while TCRdb's copy carries only in-frame clones and drops some. The sample has 20,000 to 25,000 clones, around 78% seen once. This CDR3 region has 13 residues. Deletions cut 6 bases from V and 1 base from J, with 7 bases between. The germline V gene encodes CDR1 SNHLY and CDR2 FYNNEI. Of note for this clone: Its antigen is still unknown.

Regarding the study as a whole: Reportedly, melanoma neoantigen-specific CD4+ T cells showed varied differentiation states.

V usage is TRBV2 and J usage is TRBJ1-5, with D perhaps matching TRBD1 (5 bases). This clonotype originated in a human donor with melanoma. CDR3 sequence: CASRRQSNQPQHF. Written as DNA, the CDR3 is TGTGCCAGCAGGCGACAGAGCAATCAGCCCCAGCATTTT.